These 25 T cell receptor beta chains were all obtained from the same sample, sequenced in a study of cytomegalovirus exposure and HLA in healthy donors. The PCR had 60 Vbeta and 13 Jbeta primers. Assay: immunoSEQ multiplex PCR; the TCRdb copy retains only in-frame clones and omits some. The sample has 150,000 to 200,000 clones; roughly four fifths are singletons. The sample was PBMCs. The receptors come from a man aged 45-65 years in good health and CMV-seropositive.

V is TRBV10-3 and J is TRBJ1-6; D unresolved. Germline lookup yields CDR1 ENHRY and CDR2 SYGVKD. V lost 3 bases and J lost 0, with 6 bases in between. The CDR3 is made up of 15 amino acids. CDR3 protein: CAISEGSSYNSPLHF. In DNA, the CDR3 is TGTGCCATCAGTGAAGGGAGCTCCTATAATTCACCCCTCCACTTT.

The chain uses TRBV18 and TRBJ2-7; D may be TRBD1 (6 bases). CDR1 is KGHSH, CDR2 LQKENI, per germline. CDR3 length: 14 amino acids. Trimming took 6 bases from V and 2 from J, leaving 14 bases between them. The CDR3 DNA is TGTGCCAGCTCCCTCGGCCCAGGGGCCTACGAGCAGTACTTC. Amino acids: CASSLGPGAYEQYF.

The chain recombines TRBV19 with TRBJ2-3, with 8 bases identical to TRBD2. The CDR3 runs to 15 residues. The J segment lost 4 bases and the V segment lost 8 bases, leaving 11 bases of the junction unmatched. Looked up from germline, CDR1 is LNHDA and CDR2 is SQIVND (reference sequence). CDR3 coding DNA: TGTGCCAGTGGGGGACTAGGCGGCGGGGCAGATACGCAGTATTTT. This codes for CASGGLGGGADTQYF.

The chain employs TRBV5-1 and TRBJ2-5, with 7 positions matching TRBD1. The CDR3 runs 14 residues. Germline V lookup: CDR1 SGHRS, CDR2 YFSETQ. The ends lost 2 bases at V and 1 base at J; junction bases unmatched: 2. The CDR3 here is CASSFDRVQETQYF. The CDR3, as DNA: TGCGCCAGCAGCTTTGACAGGGTCCAAGAGACCCAGTACTTC.

This clone was seen a single time. V gene TRBV2 combines with J gene TRBJ1-5; 7 bases are shared with TRBD1. The germline V gene encodes CDR1 SNHLY and CDR2 FYNNEI. This CDR3 contains 14 residues. Germline trimming cut 4 bases from V and 2 bases from J; bases unmatched to any gene: 2. The CDR3 loop is CASSGDRGNQPQHF. CDR3 DNA: TGTGCCAGCAGTGGAGACAGGGGCAATCAGCCCCAGCATTTT.

V and J are TRBV10-2 and TRBJ2-7; tentative D call: TRBD2 (6 bases). This CDR3 is built from 13 residues. Germline V gene sequence: CDR1 WSHSY, CDR2 SAAADI. Trimming removed 3 bases from V and 4 bases from J, with 10 bases in between. This chain's CDR3 is CASSDGAGYEQYF. For the CDR3, the DNA is TGCGCCAGCAGTGACGGGGCGGGATACGAGCAGTACTTC.

The rearrangement uses TRBV28 and TRBJ2-2, with D possibly TRBD1 on 6 matching bases. The germline V gene has CDR1 MDHEN and CDR2 SYDVKM. With 5 bases removed from V and 1 base from J, the gap between germline ends came to 14 bases. The CDR3 is made up of 16 amino acids. The CDR3 sequence is CASSPSRGKNTGELFF. Written as DNA, the CDR3 is TGTGCCAGCAGTCCGTCCAGGGGAAAGAACACCGGGGAGCTGTTTTTT.

The chain recombines TRBV27 with TRBJ1-1, with D possibly TRBD1 on 6 matching bases. Trimming took 3 bases from V and 4 from J, leaving 12 bases between them. CDR1 is MNHEY and CDR2 is SMNVEV in the germline V gene (reference sequence). This CDR3 contains 14 residues. CDR3 amino acids: CASSFQARGTEAFF. The CDR3 DNA follows: TGTGCCAGCAGTTTTCAGGCCAGGGGCACTGAAGCTTTCTTT.

The chain links TRBV30 to TRBJ2-7; D perhaps matches TRBD1 (6 bases). The germline V and J ends were trimmed by 5 bases and 3 bases, with 11 bases remaining between them. CDR3 length: 12 residues. CDR1 and CDR2 (germline): GTSNPN, SVGIG (reference sequence). This CDR3 reads CAWSQGLYEQYF. CDR3 DNA sequence: TGTGCCTGGTCCCAGGGGCTCTACGAGCAGTACTTC. The variable domain in full, with the rest retrieved from reference TRBV30 and TRBJ2-7, is SQTIHQWPATLVQPVGSPLSLECTVEGTSNPNLYWYRQAAGRGLQLLFYSVGIGQISSEVPQNLSASRPQDRQFILSSKKLLLSDSGFYLCAWSQGLYEQYFGPGTRLTVT.

This chain links TRBV18 with TRBJ1-3, with TRBD1 identical over 7 bases. From germline, CDR1 is KGHSH and CDR2 LQKENI. V shed 3 bases, J shed 2 bases, and the junction held 4 bases outside the gene matches. This CDR3 has 15 amino acids. CDR3 nucleotide sequence: TGTGCCAGCTCACCGCCAGGGACAGCTGGAAACACCATATATTTT. It codes for CASSPPGTAGNTIYF.

The chain uses TRBV5-3 and TRBJ2-3; 8 bases align to TRBD1. TRBV5-3 is an ORF, and what it does is uncertain. This CDR3 has 18 amino acids. The V and J ends lost 4 bases and 5 bases, in that order; junction bases with no gene match: 18. The CDR3 reads CARSAFSRGRREGDTQYF. CDR3 coding DNA: TGTGCCAGAAGCGCCTTCTCCAGGGGGCGCCGAGAAGGAGATACGCAGTATTTT.

The chain carries TRBV27 and TRBJ2-7; D is perhaps TRBD2 (5 bases). The CDR3 totals 13 residues. The V end was cut by 3 bases, the J end by 2 bases, with 8 bases between. The germline CDR1 and CDR2 sequences are MNHEY and SMNVEV (reference sequence). The CDR3 here is CASSFGVPYEQYF. CDR3 DNA sequence: TGTGCCAGCAGTTTCGGGGTCCCCTACGAGCAGTACTTC.

The chain is built from TRBV4-1 and TRBJ2-7; TRBD1 might be the D (6 bases). CDR3 length: 15 residues. Germline V gives CDR1 MGHRA, CDR2 YSYEKL. V lost 1 base to trimming and J lost 4 bases, with 14 bases between them. CDR3 amino acids: CASSQVQGISYEQYF. CDR3 nucleotides: TGCGCCAGCAGCCAAGTTCAGGGGATTTCATACGAGCAGTACTTC.

The chain uses TRBV5-6 and TRBJ1-5, with 7 bases identical to TRBD1. Germline assignment: CDR1 SGHDT and CDR2 YYEEEE. This CDR3 contains 16 residues. Trimming took 4 bases from V and 3 from J; bases not matched to a gene: 10. CDR3 coding DNA: TGTGCCAGCAGCCGCCTTGACAGGGCTCCCAATCAGCCCCAGCATTTT. This gives the protein CASSRLDRAPNQPQHF. Using reference TRBV5-6 and TRBJ1-5 for the parts outside the CDR3, the full variable domain is DAGVTQSPTHLIKTRGQQVTLRCSPKSGHDTVSWYQQALGQGPQFIFQYYEEEERQRGNFPDRFSGHQFPNYSSELNVNALLLGDSALYLCASSRLDRAPNQPQHFGDGTRLSIL.

This clone was recorded once. The rearrangement joins TRBV6-1 to TRBJ1-2; D is undetermined. Germline loops: CDR1 MNHNS, CDR2 SASEGT. The V and J ends lost 7 bases and 0 bases respectively, with 9 bases between them. The CDR3 loop spans 13 amino acids. The CDR3 DNA reads TGTGCCAGCACCTTAACTTCTAACTATGGCTACACCTTC. Protein product: CASTLTSNYGYTF.

V usage is TRBV5-6 and J usage is TRBJ1-1; 9 bases agree with TRBD1. V lost 4 bases, J lost 3 bases, and 7 bases stayed unmatched. The CDR3 is 15 amino acids. Per germline, CDR1 SGHDT and CDR2 YYEEEE. The CDR3 coding sequence is TGTGCCAGCAGCCGTACAGGGGGCAGTCACACTGAAGCTTTCTTT. It codes for CASSRTGGSHTEAFF.

This chain uses TRBV28 with TRBJ1-1, with a tentative D call TRBD1 (5 bases). The CDR3 has 15 residues. Germline CDR1 MDHEN, CDR2 SYDVKM. V gave up 4 bases and J gave up 4 bases, with 16 bases separating them. CDR3 coding DNA: TGTGCCAGCAGTTCAACCTCGTGGGGCATCACTGAAGCTTTCTTT. Translated: CASSSTSWGITEAFF.

This chain joins TRBV4-1 and TRBJ2-7; 9 bases map to TRBD1. CDR3 length equals 16 residues. Germline V CDR1 and CDR2: MGHRA, YSYEKL. V was pared by 1 base and J by 2 bases, with 6 bases of the junction left unmatched. CDR3 residues: CASSQVGTGQTYEQYF. The CDR3 DNA reads TGCGCCAGCAGCCAAGTGGGGACAGGGCAAACCTACGAGCAGTACTTC.

The gene calls are TRBV7-9 and TRBJ2-1; 8 bases are a match to TRBD2. Losses at the gene ends were 1 base for V and 4 bases for J; bases not matched to a gene: 6. Per germline, CDR1 SEHNR and CDR2 FQNEAQ (reference sequence). The CDR3 totals 16 residues. In DNA form, the CDR3 reads TGTGCCAGCAGCTTAGTTGGCGGGGGGCATTACAATGAGCAGTTCTTC. Its translation is CASSLVGGGHYNEQFF.

This clone has a handful of counts. The chain couples TRBV5-1 to TRBJ2-7; the D gene is possibly TRBD2 (7 bases). V lost 4 bases and J lost 13, with 15 bases in between. CDR3 length equals 11 residues. From germline, CDR1 is SGHRS and CDR2 YFSETQ. CDR3 protein: CASSKGGVIYF. The CDR3 DNA reads as TGCGCCAGCAGCAAGGGGGGGGTTATCTACTTC.

The chain employs TRBV28 and TRBJ2-7, with TRBD1 identical over 9 bases. The V gene's germline CDR1 is MDHEN and CDR2 SYDVKM. CDR3 length equals 14 residues. Trimming at V came to 5 bases and at J to 2 bases, leaving 4 bases not matched to a gene. CDR3: CASSVGDRAYEQYF. The CDR3 DNA reads as TGTGCCAGCAGTGTCGGGGACAGGGCCTACGAGCAGTACTTC. Full variable domain (outside the CDR3, taken from reference TRBV28 and TRBJ2-7): DVKVTQSSRYLVKRTGEKVFLECVQDMDHENMFWYRQDPGLGLRLIYFSYDVKMKEKGDIPEGYSVSREKKERFSLILESASTNQTSMYLCASSVGDRAYEQYFGPGTRLTVT.

V and J are TRBV28 and TRBJ2-5; 9 nucleotides line up with TRBD2. J gave up 4 bases and V 4 bases, and 10 bases lay outside the gene matches. CDR1 is MDHEN and CDR2 is SYDVKM in the germline V gene. CDR3 length: 16 amino acids. CDR3 protein: CASSWPGGSGRETQYF. The CDR3 DNA reads TGTGCCAGCAGTTGGCCCGGGGGTAGCGGGAGAGAGACCCAGTACTTC.

This chain connects TRBV6-5 to TRBJ2-3; 9 nucleotides agree with TRBD2. The CDR3 totals 14 residues. Germline V gives CDR1 MNHEY, CDR2 SVGAGI. V shed 4 bases and J 4 bases; nucleotides not matched to a gene: 3. The CDR3 spells CASSLAGGPDTQYF. CDR3 nucleotide sequence: TGTGCCAGCAGTTTGGCGGGAGGGCCAGATACGCAGTATTTT.

The rearrangement uses TRBV14 and TRBJ2-3; D perhaps matches TRBD2 (6 bases). Trimming removed 4 bases from V and 2 bases from J, with 13 bases in between. The CDR3 consists of 15 residues. The germline CDR1 and CDR2 sequences are SGHDN and FVKESK. The CDR3 protein is CASSLSSGTTDTQYF. The CDR3 nucleotides read TGTGCCAGCAGCCTGAGTAGCGGAACCACAGATACGCAGTATTTT.

The rearrangement uses TRBV4-2 and TRBJ2-5; the match to TRBD2 covers 13 bases. CDR1 and CDR2 from the germline V gene are LGHNA and YNFKEQ. V trimming: 0 bases; J trimming: 4 bases; junction bases outside the gene matches: 2. The CDR3 contains 16 residues. CDR3 in DNA: TGTGCCAGCAGCCAAGAACTAGCGGGGGGGCGAGAGACCCAGTACTTC. Translation: CASSQELAGGRETQYF.